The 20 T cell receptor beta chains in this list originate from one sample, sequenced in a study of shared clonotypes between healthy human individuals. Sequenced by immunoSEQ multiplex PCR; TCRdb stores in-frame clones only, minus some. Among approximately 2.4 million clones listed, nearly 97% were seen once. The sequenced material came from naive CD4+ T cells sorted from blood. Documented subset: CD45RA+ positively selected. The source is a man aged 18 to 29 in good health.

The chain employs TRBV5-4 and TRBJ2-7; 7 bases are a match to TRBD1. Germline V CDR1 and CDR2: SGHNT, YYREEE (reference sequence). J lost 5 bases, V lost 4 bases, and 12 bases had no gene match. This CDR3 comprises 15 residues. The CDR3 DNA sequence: TGTGCCAGCAGCACCATGACAGGGACGAGCCACGAGCAGTACTTC. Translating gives CASSTMTGTSHEQYF.

The CDR3 bases are TGTGCCAGCAGCTCAGTAGGATTGAGTGTCTACGAGCAGTACTTC. Encoded protein: CASSSVGLSVYEQYF. This chain links TRBV7-9 with TRBJ2-7; D is unclear. V gave up 4 bases and J gave up 3 bases, with 16 bases separating them. The length of the CDR3 is 15 residues. In germline, CDR1 is SEHNR, CDR2 FQNEAQ (reference sequence).

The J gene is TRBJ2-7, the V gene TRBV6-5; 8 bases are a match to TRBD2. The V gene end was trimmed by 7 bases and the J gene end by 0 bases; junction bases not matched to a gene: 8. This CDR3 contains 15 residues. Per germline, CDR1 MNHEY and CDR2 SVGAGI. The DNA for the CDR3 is TGTGCCAGCACTAGCCTTACTAGCGGCTCCTACGAGCAGTACTTC. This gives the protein CASTSLTSGSYEQYF.

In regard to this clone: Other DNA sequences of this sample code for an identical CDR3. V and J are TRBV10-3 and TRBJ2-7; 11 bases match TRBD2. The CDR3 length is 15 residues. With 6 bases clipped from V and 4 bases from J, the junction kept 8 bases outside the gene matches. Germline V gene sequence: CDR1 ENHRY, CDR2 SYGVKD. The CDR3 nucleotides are TGTGCCATCAGCGGTTCCGGGACTAGCGGTTACGAGCAGTACTTC. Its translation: CAISGSGTSGYEQYF.

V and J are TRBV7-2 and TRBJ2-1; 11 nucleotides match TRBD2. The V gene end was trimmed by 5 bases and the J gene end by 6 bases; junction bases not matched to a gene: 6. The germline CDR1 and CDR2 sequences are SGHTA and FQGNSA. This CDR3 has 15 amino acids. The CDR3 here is CASSIGLAGANEQFF. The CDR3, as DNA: TGTGCCAGCAGCATTGGACTAGCGGGTGCCAATGAGCAGTTCTTC.

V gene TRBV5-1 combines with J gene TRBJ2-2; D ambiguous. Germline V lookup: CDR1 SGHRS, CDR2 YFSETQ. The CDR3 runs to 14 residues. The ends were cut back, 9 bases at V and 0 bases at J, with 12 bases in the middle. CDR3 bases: TGCGCCACCGCCCTACAGACGAACACCGGGGAGCTGTTTTTT. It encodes CATALQTNTGELFF.

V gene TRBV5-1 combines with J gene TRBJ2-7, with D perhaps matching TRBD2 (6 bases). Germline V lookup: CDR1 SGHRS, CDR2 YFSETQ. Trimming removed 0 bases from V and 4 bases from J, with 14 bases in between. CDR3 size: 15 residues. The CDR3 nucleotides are TGCGCCAGCAGCTTGGGGCCCGGGACTCCTTACGAGCAGTACTTC. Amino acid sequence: CASSLGPGTPYEQYF.

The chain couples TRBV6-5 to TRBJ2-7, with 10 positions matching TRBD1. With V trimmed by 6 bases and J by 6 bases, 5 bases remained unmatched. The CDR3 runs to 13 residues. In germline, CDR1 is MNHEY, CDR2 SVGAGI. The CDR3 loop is CASRDRGIGEQYF. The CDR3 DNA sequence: TGTGCCAGCAGGGACAGGGGGATTGGCGAGCAGTACTTC.

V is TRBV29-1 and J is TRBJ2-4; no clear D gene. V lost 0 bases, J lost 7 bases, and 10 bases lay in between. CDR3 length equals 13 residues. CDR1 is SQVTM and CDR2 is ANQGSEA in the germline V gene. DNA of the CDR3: TGCAGCGTTGAAGACGGCTTAAGGAACATTCAGTACTTC. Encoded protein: CSVEDGLRNIQYF.

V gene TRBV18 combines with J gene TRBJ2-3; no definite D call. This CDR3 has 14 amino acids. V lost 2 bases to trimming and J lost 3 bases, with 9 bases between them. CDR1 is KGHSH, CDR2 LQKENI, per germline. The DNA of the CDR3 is TGTGCCAGCTCACCAGTCTCAACGACAGATACGCAGTATTTT. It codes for CASSPVSTTDTQYF.

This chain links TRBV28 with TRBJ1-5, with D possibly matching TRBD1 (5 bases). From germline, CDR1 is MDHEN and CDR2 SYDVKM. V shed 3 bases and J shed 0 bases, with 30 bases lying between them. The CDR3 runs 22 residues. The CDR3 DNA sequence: TGTGCCAGCAGTTTCCTCAGGGAACGGTCCACATCTCGATCCTATAGCAATCAGCCCCAGCATTTT. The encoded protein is CASSFLRERSTSRSYSNQPQHF. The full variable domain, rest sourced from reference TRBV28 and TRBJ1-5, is DVKVTQSSRYLVKRTGEKVFLECVQDMDHENMFWYRQDPGLGLRLIYFSYDVKMKEKGDIPEGYSVSREKKERFSLILESASTNQTSMYLCASSFLRERSTSRSYSNQPQHFGDGTRLSIL.

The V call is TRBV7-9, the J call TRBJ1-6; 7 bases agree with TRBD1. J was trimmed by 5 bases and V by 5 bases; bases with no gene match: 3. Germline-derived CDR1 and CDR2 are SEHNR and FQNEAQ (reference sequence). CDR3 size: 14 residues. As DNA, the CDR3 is TGTGCCAGCAGCGTAGGACAGGATAATTCACCCCTCCACTTT. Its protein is CASSVGQDNSPLHF. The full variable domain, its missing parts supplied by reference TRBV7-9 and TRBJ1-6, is DTGVSQNPRHKITKRGQNVTFRCDPISEHNRLYWYRQTLGQGPEFLTYFQNEAQLEKSRLLSDRFSAERPKGSFSTLEIQRTEQGDSAMYLCASSVGQDNSPLHFGNGTRLTVT.

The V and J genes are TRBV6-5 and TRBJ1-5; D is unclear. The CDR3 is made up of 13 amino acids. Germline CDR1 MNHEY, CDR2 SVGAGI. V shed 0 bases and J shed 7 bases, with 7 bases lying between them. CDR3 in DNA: TGTGCCAGCAGTTACTCGAACGGCCAGCCCCAGCATTTT. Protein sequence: CASSYSNGQPQHF.

As DNA, the CDR3 is TGCGCCAGCAGCCAAGATGTGAGGGTTGGAGAGACCCAGTACTTC. It translates to CASSQDVRVGETQYF. The genes are TRBV4-3 and TRBJ2-5, with a tentative D call TRBD2 (5 bases). CDR1 is LGHNA, CDR2 YSLEER, per germline. The CDR3 length is 15 residues. The ends were cut back, 0 bases at V and 4 bases at J, with 12 bases in the middle.

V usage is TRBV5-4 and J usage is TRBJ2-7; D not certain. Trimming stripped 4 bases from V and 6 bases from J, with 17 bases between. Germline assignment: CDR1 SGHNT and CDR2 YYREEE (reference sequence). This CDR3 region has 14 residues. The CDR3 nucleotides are TGTGCCAGCAGCGTCGGAGTACCCCCGGGCGAGCAGTACTTC. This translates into CASSVGVPPGEQYF.

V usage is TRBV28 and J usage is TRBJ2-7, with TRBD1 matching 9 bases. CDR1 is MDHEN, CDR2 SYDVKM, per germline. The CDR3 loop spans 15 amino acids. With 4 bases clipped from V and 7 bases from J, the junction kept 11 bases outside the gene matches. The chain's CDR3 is CASSSTGTGLREQYF. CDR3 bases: TGTGCCAGCAGTTCCACCGGGACAGGGTTGAGGGAGCAGTACTTC.

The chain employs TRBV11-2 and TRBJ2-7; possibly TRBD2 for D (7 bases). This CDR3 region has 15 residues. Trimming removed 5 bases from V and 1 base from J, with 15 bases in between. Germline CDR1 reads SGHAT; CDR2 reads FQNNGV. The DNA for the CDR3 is TGTGCCAGCAGCCGGGGAGGGGGAAGATCCTACGAGCAGTACTTC. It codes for CASSRGGGRSYEQYF.

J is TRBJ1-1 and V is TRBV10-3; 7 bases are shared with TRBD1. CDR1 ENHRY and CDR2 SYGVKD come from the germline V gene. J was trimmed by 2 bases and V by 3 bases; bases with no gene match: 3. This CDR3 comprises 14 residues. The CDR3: CAISDGTDNTEAFF. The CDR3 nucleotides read TGTGCCATCAGTGATGGGACAGATAACACTGAAGCTTTCTTT.

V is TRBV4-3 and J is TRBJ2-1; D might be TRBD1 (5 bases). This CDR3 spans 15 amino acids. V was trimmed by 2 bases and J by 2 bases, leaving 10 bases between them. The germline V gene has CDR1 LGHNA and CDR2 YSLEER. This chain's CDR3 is CASSQTGPTYNEQFF. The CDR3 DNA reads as TGCGCCAGCAGCCAAACAGGTCCCACCTACAATGAGCAGTTCTTC.

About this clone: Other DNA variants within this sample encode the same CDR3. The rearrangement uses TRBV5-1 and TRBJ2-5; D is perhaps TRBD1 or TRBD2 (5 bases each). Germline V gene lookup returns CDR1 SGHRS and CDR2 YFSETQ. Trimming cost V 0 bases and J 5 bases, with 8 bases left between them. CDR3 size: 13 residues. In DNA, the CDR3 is TGCGCCAGCAGCTTGGGAGGGGCCGAGACCCAGTACTTC. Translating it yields CASSLGGAETQYF.